Detailed here is one T cell receptor (beta chain). As yet, its antigen is unknown. The data derive from a study of Graves' ophthalmopathy and Graves' hyperthyroidism. Germline CDR1 is SGHRS and CDR2 is YFSETQ. Losses at the gene ends were 7 bases for V and 1 base for J; bases not matched to a gene: 12. The CDR3 sequence is 16 residues long. RNA transcripts yielded amplified TCR beta CDR3 regions. HTBI-primed RT-PCR formed the first round, and a multiplex PCR formed the second. TCRdb passed the multiplex PCR reads through MiXCR, listing each CDR3 protein once. The repertoire holds almost 750,000 distinct CDR3 sequences, with approximately 40% as singletons. Findings and caveats of the study: Sensitivity of approximately 70% and specificity of approximately 73% were achieved by the model that predicted ophthalmopathy progression.

The chain is built from TRBV5-1 and TRBJ2-5, with 8 bases that match TRBD1. Sample: peripheral blood. The receptor was isolated from an adult man with Graves' ophthalmopathy. CDR3 bases: TGCGCCAGCCGGAACGACAGGGGAGCTACCCAAGAGACCCAGTACTTC. Its translation: CASRNDRGATQETQYF. Filled out from reference TRBV5-1 and TRBJ2-5, the complete variable domain reads KAGVTQTPRYLIKTRGQQVTLSCSPISGHRSVSWYQQTPGQGLQFLFEYFSETQRNKGNFPGRFSGRQFSNSRSEMNVSTLELGDSALYLCASRNDRGATQETQYFGPGTRLLVL.